The 19 T cell receptor beta chains reported below all come from one sample, sequenced in a study of radiotherapy plus CTLA-4 blockade in lung cancer. Repertoires were generated with immunoSEQ multiplex PCR, while TCRdb's copy carries only in-frame clones and drops some. The sample records tens of thousands of clones, 78% being singletons. Sequencing used peripheral blood, obtained from a patient treated with radiotherapy plus ipilimumab. The receptors shown here come from a human donor with non-small cell lung cancer who had a partial response to radiotherapy plus ipilimumab. Some clones in this sample may be carry-over from other donors' samples.

The gene calls are TRBV7-8 and TRBJ1-5; D is unclear. V was cut by 5 bases and J by 5 bases, with 10 bases left in between. This CDR3 is 13 amino acids long. The germline CDR1 and CDR2 sequences are SGHVS and FQNEAQ. The CDR3 nucleotides read TGTGCCAGCAGCCTTAGTCCGGATCAGCCCCAGCATTTT. This encodes CASSLSPDQPQHF.

This rearrangement joins TRBV6-1 to TRBJ2-1; 8 positions match TRBD2. Trimming took 7 bases from V and 4 from J; bases not matched to a gene: 9. CDR1 is MNHNS, CDR2 SASEGT, per germline. The CDR3 length is 15 residues. The CDR3 DNA sequence: TGTGCCAGCACATCGGGGGGGATCCCGTACAATGAGCAGTTCTTC. Its translation: CASTSGGIPYNEQFF.

This clone was counted a single time. This chain uses TRBV14 with TRBJ2-7, with D possibly being TRBD2 (6 bases). The V gene's germline CDR1 is SGHDN and CDR2 FVKESK. V lost 4 bases and J lost 2, with 9 bases in between. There are 13 residues in the CDR3. This chain's CDR3 is CASSRGVTYEQYF. DNA for the CDR3: TGTGCCAGCAGCCGGGGGGTGACCTACGAGCAGTACTTC.

On this clone: One end of the junction varies from germline; a read error may be responsible. The chain links TRBV7-2 to TRBJ1-1, with D possibly TRBD1 on 6 matching bases. Germline values: CDR1 SGHTA, CDR2 FQGNSA. The CDR3 runs 13 residues. CDR3 protein: CASSLSPDRSLVF. CDR3 nucleotide sequence: TGTGCCAGCAGCTTAAGTCCGGACAGAAGCTTGGTCTTT.

V usage is TRBV5-1 and J usage is TRBJ2-3; 10 bases are shared with TRBD2. J was trimmed by 5 bases and V by 4 bases; bases with no gene match: 7. The CDR3 is 15 amino acids. In germline, CDR1 is SGHRS, CDR2 YFSETQ. The CDR3 loop is CASSTSGGAVDTQYF. As DNA, the CDR3 is TGCGCCAGCAGCACAAGCGGGGGGGCCGTAGATACGCAGTATTTT.

The chain recombines TRBV2 with TRBJ2-3; TRBD1 aligns across 10 bases. The V gene end was trimmed by 7 bases and the J gene end by 5 bases; junction bases not matched to a gene: 3. CDR3 length: 13 residues. CDR1 SNHLY and CDR2 FYNNEI come from the germline V gene. The CDR3 nucleotides are TGTGCCAGCAAGGGACAGGGGAAAGATACGCAGTATTTT. Translating gives CASKGQGKDTQYF.

In its sample, this clone was seen a few times. This chain links TRBV6-5 with TRBJ1-5; 8 nucleotides line up with TRBD1. CDR1 is MNHEY and CDR2 is SVGAGI in the germline V gene. V trimming: 2 bases; J trimming: 5 bases; junction bases outside the gene matches: 5. The CDR3 runs 15 residues. CDR3 nucleotide sequence: TGTGCCAGCAGTTACACGACAGGGGACGATCAGCCCCAGCATTTT. Translating it yields CASSYTTGDDQPQHF.

J is TRBJ2-2 and V is TRBV7-2; weak D call: TRBD1 (7 bases). The CDR3 extends over 14 amino acids. V shed 3 bases and J shed 6 bases, with 11 bases lying between them. CDR1 and CDR2 (germline): SGHTA, FQGNSA. The CDR3 nucleotides read TGTGCCAGCAGCTTTCAGGGGGGCGCCGGGGAGCTGTTTTTT. This sequence encodes CASSFQGGAGELFF. The full variable domain, its missing parts supplied by reference TRBV7-2 and TRBJ2-2, is GAGVSQSPSNKVTEKGKDVELRCDPISGHTALYWYRQSLGQGLEFLIYFQGNSAPDKSGLPSDRFSAERTGGSVSTLTIQRTQQEDSAVYLCASSFQGGAGELFFGEGSRLTVL.

This clone has just one count. V is TRBV7-3 and J is TRBJ1-1, with 10 bases that match TRBD1. Germline CDR1 and CDR2: SGHTA and FQGTGA. This CDR3 is built from 17 residues. V shed 4 bases and J 6 bases; nucleotides not matched to a gene: 14. This CDR3 reads CASSYQDRGRIIAEAFF. In DNA, the CDR3 is TGTGCCAGCAGCTACCAAGACAGGGGGCGAATCATCGCTGAAGCTTTCTTT.

This sequence joins TRBV2 and TRBJ1-6; D unclear. Trimming pared 6 bases from V and 4 bases from J, leaving 10 bases between. CDR3 length equals 14 residues. The germline gives CDR1 SNHLY, CDR2 FYNNEI. The CDR3 protein is CASSRTLYNSPLHF. CDR3 DNA: TGTGCCAGCAGCCGAACTCTTTATAATTCACCCCTCCACTTT.

This clone showed up just a few times. V and J are TRBV5-5 and TRBJ1-1, with 7 positions matching TRBD1. CDR1 SGHKS and CDR2 YYEKEE come from the germline V gene (reference sequence). This CDR3 spans 13 amino acids. V trimming: 0 bases; J trimming: 8 bases; junction bases outside the gene matches: 4. DNA for the CDR3: TGTGCCAGCAGCTTGGGGGGACAGCTCGAAGCTTTCTTT. This gives the protein CASSLGGQLEAFF.

This clone was counted once. Sequence at one end of the junction differs from germline and may be a read error. This sequence joins TRBV20-1 and TRBJ2-7; D perhaps matches TRBD1 (6 bases). The germline V gene encodes CDR1 DFQATT and CDR2 SNEGSKA (reference sequence). This CDR3 has 9 amino acids. The CDR3 sequence is CSATTQGFF. The CDR3 DNA follows: TGCAGTGCAACCACACAGGGATTCTTC.

This clone appeared a single time. The rearrangement uses TRBV29-1 and TRBJ2-3; 8 bases match TRBD2. J gave up 3 bases and V 3 bases, and 2 bases lay outside the gene matches. CDR3 length: 13 amino acids. Germline CDR1 and CDR2: SQVTM and ANQGSEA. The CDR3 DNA is TGCAGCGTTGATCGCGGGGGGACAGATACGCAGTATTTT. Translating it yields CSVDRGGTDTQYF.

The chain recombines TRBV5-1 with TRBJ2-1; tentative D call: TRBD1 (6 bases). CDR1 and CDR2 (germline): SGHRS, YFSETQ. The CDR3 contains 15 residues. Trimming took off 1 base at V and 3 bases at J, with 11 bases between the two ends. CDR3 nucleotides: TGCGCCAGCAGCTTGTCCGGGACAAACTACAATGAGCAGTTCTTC. Translating gives CASSLSGTNYNEQFF.

The chain links TRBV10-3 to TRBJ2-3; 11 bases line up with TRBD2. The CDR3 length is 15 residues. Germline V gives CDR1 ENHRY, CDR2 SYGVKD. Trimming removed 5 bases from V and 0 bases from J; junction bases left unmatched: 1. The CDR3 loop is CAISRLAGSTDTQYF. The CDR3 DNA reads TGTGCCATCAGTAGACTAGCGGGAAGCACAGATACGCAGTATTTT.

V is TRBV5-1 and J is TRBJ1-1; 11 bases are shared with TRBD1. Germline V gives CDR1 SGHRS, CDR2 YFSETQ. The CDR3 sequence is 14 residues long. With V trimmed by 5 bases and J by 4 bases, 4 bases remained unmatched. The CDR3 here is CASRLGQGGTEAFF. The CDR3 DNA is TGCGCCAGCAGGCTGGGACAGGGGGGCACTGAAGCTTTCTTT. Variable domain in full (rest from reference TRBV5-1 and TRBJ1-1): KAGVTQTPRYLIKTRGQQVTLSCSPISGHRSVSWYQQTPGQGLQFLFEYFSETQRNKGNFPGRFSGRQFSNSRSEMNVSTLELGDSALYLCASRLGQGGTEAFFGQGTRLTVV.

The V gene is TRBV4-2, the J gene TRBJ2-5, with 11 bases that match TRBD2. With V trimmed by 2 bases and J by 1 base, 3 bases remained unmatched. Germline CDR1 and CDR2: LGHNA and YNFKEQ. The CDR3 runs to 16 residues. The CDR3 bases are TGTGCCAGCAGCCAAACTAGCGGGGGAACCCAAGAGACCCAGTACTTC. Translated, it gives CASSQTSGGTQETQYF.

The V and J genes are TRBV29-1 and TRBJ2-1; maybe TRBD2 (5 bases). This CDR3 comprises 13 residues. The V end was cut by 3 bases, the J end by 1 base, with 7 bases between. Germline V gene lookup returns CDR1 SQVTM and CDR2 ANQGSEA. CDR3 protein: CSVDQRSYNEQFF. The CDR3 coding sequence is TGCAGCGTTGATCAGCGGTCCTACAATGAGCAGTTCTTC.

The chain couples TRBV5-1 to TRBJ2-5, with D uncertain. The CDR3 is 14 residues long. The germline V gene encodes CDR1 SGHRS and CDR2 YFSETQ. V shed 0 bases and J shed 3 bases, with 9 bases lying between them. The CDR3: CASSLVIRKETQYF. CDR3 coding DNA: TGCGCCAGCAGCTTGGTCATCAGAAAAGAGACCCAGTACTTC.